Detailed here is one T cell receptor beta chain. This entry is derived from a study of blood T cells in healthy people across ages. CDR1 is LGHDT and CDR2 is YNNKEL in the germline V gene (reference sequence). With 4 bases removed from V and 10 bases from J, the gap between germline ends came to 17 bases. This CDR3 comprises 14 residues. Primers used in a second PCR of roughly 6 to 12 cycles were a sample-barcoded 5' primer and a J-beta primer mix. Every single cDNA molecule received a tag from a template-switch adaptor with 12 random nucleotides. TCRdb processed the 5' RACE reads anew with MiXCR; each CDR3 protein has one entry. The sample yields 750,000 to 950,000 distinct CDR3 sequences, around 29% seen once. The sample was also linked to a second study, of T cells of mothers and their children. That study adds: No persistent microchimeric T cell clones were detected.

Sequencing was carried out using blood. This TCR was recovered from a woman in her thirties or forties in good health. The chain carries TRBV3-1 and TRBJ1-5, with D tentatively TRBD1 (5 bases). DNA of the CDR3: TGTGCCAGCAGCCCCCAGACCCAGACAGTCCCCCAGCATTTT. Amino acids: CASSPQTQTVPQHF.